This TCR beta chain was identified during a study of cytomegalovirus exposure and HLA in healthy donors. The CDR3 covers 16 residues. The ends lost 5 bases at V and 3 bases at J; junction bases unmatched: 11. CDR1 is SGHVS and CDR2 is FNYEAQ in the germline V gene. Notes on this clone: Its antigen is currently unknown.

Overall study results and limits: On later analysis, the bulk of CMV-associated TCR beta chains appeared to be HLA-restricted. Listed as cytomegalovirus-associated were 164 TCR beta chains. Follow-up analysis later connected one missense variant in DCLRE1C with trimming of TCR beta V- and J-genes. Later analysis identified 16,951 TCR beta sequences associated with HLA alleles, using a false discovery rate threshold of 0.05.

Researchers ran the PCR with 60 Vbeta and 13 Jbeta primers. Generated by immunoSEQ multiplex PCR, the TCRdb table keeps only in-frame clones and is missing some. Its clone listing holds 100,000 to 150,000 clones. This receptor was identified in a man aged 30-40 years in good health and CMV-seronegative. Sequencing was done on a sample of PBMCs. The rearrangement uses TRBV7-6 and TRBJ2-3; TRBD1 matches 7 bases. DNA of the CDR3: TGTGCCAGCAGCCCGACCTGGGACAGAAGGACAGATACGCAGTATTTT. Translated, it gives CASSPTWDRRTDTQYF.